This entry lists 21 T cell receptor beta chains sequenced from one sample in a study of regulatory T cells in long-lasting Graves disease. Libraries of TCR beta came from iRepertoire HTBI primers plus Arm-PCR of CDR3 regions. TCRdb analysed the multiplex PCR reads with MiXCR anew, one entry per CDR3 protein. Of roughly 700,000 distinct CDR3 sequences in the sample, about 32% were seen once. This sample's time point: persistent/refractory GD, antithyroid drugs over 5 years with positive TRAb. Extracted RNA from PBMCs served as the source of the TCR library. The sequencing used peripheral blood mononuclear cells (PBMCs), collected when the disease was refractory, from a patient treated with antithyroid drugs. Every receptor here comes from a female donor with Graves disease.

This clonotype was recorded many times. The rearrangement joins TRBV12-3 or TRBV12-4 to TRBJ1-2; weak D call: TRBD1 (6 bases). The CDR3 runs 13 residues. Between the trimmed V and J ends, which lost 3 bases and 3 bases, there was a span of 8 bases. CDR3 in amino acids: CASSFKGDYGYTF. CDR3 in DNA: TGTGCCAGCAGTTTTAAGGGGGACTATGGCTACACCTTC.

The CDR3 loop reads CASSQDSRYGYTF. The CDR3 bases are TGTGCCAGCAGCCAAGACTCGCGCTATGGCTACACCTTC. This chain connects TRBV11-2 to TRBJ1-2, with D hard to call. Germline lookup yields CDR1 SGHAT and CDR2 FQNNGV. The V gene lost 5 bases and the J gene lost 4 bases, with 11 bases spanning the gap. The CDR3 covers 13 residues.

The chain recombines TRBV7-2 with TRBJ2-3, with D hard to call. Germline V CDR1 and CDR2: SGHTA, FQGNSA. The CDR3 has 11 amino acids. The V gene lost 5 bases and the J gene lost 10 bases, with 10 bases spanning the gap. The CDR3 coding sequence is TGTGCCAGCAGCCGGACCGCCGCGCAGTATTTT. It yields the protein CASSRTAAQYF.

This CDR3 is CSAPGGSSYNEQFF. As DNA, the CDR3 is TGCAGTGCCCCTGGCGGGAGCTCCTACAATGAGCAGTTCTTC. This chain joins TRBV20-1 and TRBJ2-1; the match to TRBD2 covers 7 bases. There are 14 residues in the CDR3. V dropped 6 bases and J dropped 0; count of bases not matched to a gene: 5. In germline, CDR1 is DFQATT, CDR2 SNEGSKA (reference sequence).

The chain is built from TRBV29-1 and TRBJ1-1; D ambiguous. The CDR3 consists of 15 residues. The V gene lost 4 bases and the J gene lost 0 bases, with 15 bases spanning the gap. Germline CDR1 SQVTM, CDR2 ANQGSEA. The DNA for the CDR3 is TGCAGCGTTGTGGTAGGAAGAGCCATGAACACTGAAGCTTTCTTT. It is translated as CSVVVGRAMNTEAFF.

A remark on this clonotype: One end of the junction does not line up with germline, which may come from a read error. V is TRBV11-3 and J is TRBJ2-2; perhaps TRBD2 as D (6 bases). The CDR3 has 18 amino acids. The V gene's germline CDR1 is SGHNT and CDR2 YENEEA. The CDR3 loop is CASSPRETALANTRELFF. CDR3 bases: TGTGCCAGCAGCCCCCGTGAGACAGCCCTAGCGAACACCAGGGAGCTGTTTTTT. Filled out from reference TRBV11-3 and TRBJ2-2, the complete variable domain reads EAGVVQSPRYKIIEKKQPVAFWCNPISGHNTLYWYLQNLGQGPELLIRYENEEAVDDSQLPKDRFSAERLKGVDSTLKIQPAELGDSAVYLCASSPRETALANTRELFFGEGSRLTVL.

The rearrangement uses TRBV7-2 and TRBJ2-3; D remains ambiguous. This CDR3 comprises 14 residues. V gave up 2 bases and J gave up 2 bases, with 8 bases separating them. Germline V gives CDR1 SGHTA, CDR2 FQGNSA. The CDR3 DNA reads TGTGCCAGCAGCTTAACCCGAGCCACAGATACGCAGTATTTT. The encoded protein is CASSLTRATDTQYF.

CDR3 DNA sequence: TGTGCCAGTACCGTCGGGGGTCACAATTCACCCCTCCACTTT. Encoded protein: CASTVGGHNSPLHF. J is TRBJ1-6 and V is TRBV19, with D possibly being TRBD1 (5 bases). The length of the CDR3 is 14 residues. In germline, CDR1 is LNHDA, CDR2 SQIVND (reference sequence). Trimming cost V 7 bases and J 7 bases, with 14 bases left between them.

There are a few counts of this clonotype. The rearrangement uses TRBV18 and TRBJ2-5; no clear D. Germline V gene lookup returns CDR1 KGHSH and CDR2 LQKENI. This CDR3 is built from 14 residues. Trimming pared 0 bases from V and 4 bases from J, leaving 9 bases between. The CDR3 coding sequence is TGTGCCAGCTCACCACCGGGCCAGCTAGAGACCCAGTACTTC. Its protein is CASSPPGQLETQYF.

This clonotype has only a few counts. This chain links TRBV27 with TRBJ1-1; 11 bases line up with TRBD1. V lost 1 base and J lost 5; bases outside the gene matches: 3. The germline CDR1 and CDR2 sequences are MNHEY and SMNVEV (reference sequence). The length of the CDR3 is 15 residues. The CDR3 region is CASSLWGDRGTEAFF. CDR3 nucleotides: TGTGCCAGCAGTTTATGGGGGGACAGGGGGACTGAAGCTTTCTTT.

The rearrangement joins TRBV7-2 to TRBJ2-3, with TRBD2 identical over 10 bases. Trimming cost V 1 base and J 2 bases; bases outside gene matches: 3. There are 16 residues in the CDR3. Germline assignment: CDR1 SGHTA and CDR2 FQGNSA. The CDR3 nucleotides read TGTGCCAGCAGCTTAGGGACTAGCGGAACCACAGATACGCAGTATTTT. Translated: CASSLGTSGTTDTQYF.

This clonotype has only a few counts. Mismatch with germline at one junction end may stem from a read error. The V call is TRBV14, the J call TRBJ2-7; D remains ambiguous. The CDR3 extends over 12 amino acids. CDR1 and CDR2 (germline): SGHDN, FVKESK. CDR3 loop: CASSQDLRTQNF. The CDR3 DNA reads TGTGCCAGCAGCCAAGATCTTAGGACCCAAAACTTC.

With regard to this clonotype: This may be a read error, as it is one base from a much larger clone. V and J are TRBV28 and TRBJ1-1; no firm D call. CDR3 length equals 12 residues. Germline V gene data show CDR1 as MDHEN and CDR2 as SYDVKM. CDR3 DNA sequence: TGTGCCACCTGCTCGGGGAACGCTGAAGCTTTCTTT. Translated: CATCSGNAEAFF.

This clonotype was counted between two and nine times. The J gene is TRBJ2-5, the V gene TRBV29-1, with a tentative D call TRBD2 (5 bases). This CDR3 spans 12 amino acids. Germline CDR1 SQVTM, CDR2 ANQGSEA. V lost 3 bases to trimming and J lost 4 bases, with 9 bases between them. CDR3 in DNA: TGCAGCGTTGAGCTAGCATCAGAGACCCAGTACTTC. Protein sequence: CSVELASETQYF.

The chain uses TRBV2 and TRBJ1-2; D is possibly TRBD1 (5 bases). The CDR3 has 11 amino acids. Germline V CDR1 and CDR2: SNHLY, FYNNEI. Trimming removed 4 bases at V and 7 bases at J, with 7 bases between. The CDR3 protein is CASSGGRGYTF. CDR3 DNA sequence: TGTGCCAGCAGTGGGGGACGTGGCTACACCTTC. Supplemented by reference TRBV2 and TRBJ1-2, the full variable domain reads EPEVTQTPSHQVTQMGQEVILRCVPISNHLYFYWYRQILGQKVEFLVSFYNNEISEKSEIFDDQFSVERPDGSNFTLKIRSTKLEDSAMYFCASSGGRGYTFGSGTRLTVV.

This clonotype showed up many times. This rearrangement joins TRBV28 to TRBJ2-7, with D maybe TRBD2 (5 bases). The V end was cut by 3 bases, the J end by 3 bases, with 9 bases between. The CDR3 is made up of 13 amino acids. The V gene's germline CDR1 is MDHEN and CDR2 SYDVKM. The CDR3 sequence: CASSFPSHYEQYF. In DNA, the CDR3 is TGTGCCAGCAGTTTCCCTAGCCACTACGAGCAGTACTTC.

This clonotype has only a few counts. This chain uses TRBV6-1 with TRBJ1-1, with 9 bases matching TRBD1. This CDR3 is built from 15 residues. V was clipped by 7 bases and J by 3 bases; unmatched bases: 9. The germline V gene has CDR1 MNHNS and CDR2 SASEGT. The CDR3, as DNA: TGTGCCAGCACTTCCACAGGGGGCCGGGACACTGAAGCTTTCTTT. Translation gives CASTSTGGRDTEAFF.

On this clonotype: This could be a read error, since a much larger clone is one nucleotide away. The chain couples TRBV2 to TRBJ1-1; D remains unclear. Germline lookup yields CDR1 SNHLY and CDR2 FYNNEI. This CDR3 has 12 amino acids. CDR3 nucleotide sequence: TGTTCCAGCAGTGAATTTGCGGGAAGGGCTTTCTTT. Translated, it gives CSSSEFAGRAFF. The full variable domain, in which reference TRBV2 and TRBJ1-1 provide the parts outside the CDR3, is EPEVTQTPSHQVTQMGQEVILRCVPISNHLYFYWYRQILGQKVEFLVSFYNNEISEKSEIFDDQFSVERPDGSNFTLKIRSTKLEDSAMYFCSSSEFAGRAFFGQGTRLTVV.

This clonotype was recorded at least ten times. The rearrangement uses TRBV11-2 and TRBJ1-2; 9 bases map to TRBD1. CDR1 SGHAT and CDR2 FQNNGV come from the germline V gene. This CDR3 has 14 residues. J gave up 2 bases and V 7 bases, and 5 bases lay outside the gene matches. The CDR3 loop is CASNRQGVNYGYTF. DNA of the CDR3: TGTGCCAGCAACCGACAGGGGGTGAACTATGGCTACACCTTC.

This clonotype showed up just a few times. This chain connects TRBV13 to TRBJ2-2; no reliable D call. Germline-derived CDR1 and CDR2 are PRHDT and FYEKMQ (reference sequence). The V and J ends lost 0 bases and 10 bases respectively, with 6 bases between them. The CDR3 spans 12 residues. This CDR3 is CASSLGTSELFF. In nucleotides, the CDR3 is TGTGCCAGCAGCTTAGGGACTTCGGAGCTGTTTTTT.

The table lists this clonotype with a few counts. The genes are TRBV20-1 and TRBJ1-5; no clear D gene. CDR1 and CDR2 (germline): DFQATT, SNEGSKA (reference sequence). The CDR3 has 13 amino acids. V lost 5 bases to trimming and J lost 0 bases, with 8 bases between them. The CDR3 reads CSAGERSNQPQHF. As DNA, the CDR3 is TGCAGTGCTGGCGAGCGTAGCAATCAGCCCCAGCATTTT.